These 17 T cell receptor beta chains originate from one sample sequenced in a study of T-cell reconstitution after alpha-beta-depleted transplantation in children. Preparing the TCRbeta library involved the use of unique molecular identifiers. TCRdb itself ran the PCR reads through MiXCR, one entry per CDR3 protein. This sample yields 250,000 to 300,000 distinct CDR3 sequences, of which about 10% are seen a single time; over 9.5% belongs to the top ten. The sample here was PBMCs from the stem cell graft donor, taken from the stem cell graft. All receptors come from a human donor who donated a stem cell graft to a child with SCID.

The sample holds a few counts of this clonotype. The chain combines TRBV25-1 with TRBJ2-5, with D unresolved. The V and J ends lost 2 bases and 1 base respectively, with 5 bases between them. From germline, CDR1 is MGHDK and CDR2 SYGVNS. This CDR3 comprises 13 residues. The DNA of the CDR3 is TGTGCCAGCAGTGAAATTTCCCAAGAGACCCAGTACTTC. Its translation is CASSEISQETQYF.

This clonotype was counted a few times. The rearrangement joins TRBV29-1 to TRBJ2-7, with 9 nucleotides matching TRBD1. V gave up 4 bases and J gave up 7 bases; unmatched junction bases: 8. The germline gives CDR1 SQVTM, CDR2 ANQGSEA. The CDR3 loop spans 13 amino acids. This CDR3 reads CSVAGQGNSEQYF. DNA of the CDR3: TGCAGCGTTGCTGGACAGGGGAATTCGGAGCAGTACTTC.

This clonotype has a count of ten or more. The rearrangement joins TRBV7-3 to TRBJ2-1, with unresolved D. The ends were cut back, 5 bases at V and 5 bases at J, with 13 bases in the middle. This CDR3 has 14 amino acids. In germline, CDR1 is SGHTA, CDR2 FQGTGA. CDR3 amino acids: CASSKEYGHNEQFF. As DNA, the CDR3 is TGTGCCAGCAGCAAAGAGTACGGCCACAATGAGCAGTTCTTC. Supplemented by reference TRBV7-3 and TRBJ2-1, the full variable domain reads GAGVSQTPSNKVTEKGKYVELRCDPISGHTALYWYRQSLGQGPEFLIYFQGTGAADDSGLPNDRFFAVRPEGSVSTLKIQRTERGDSAVYLCASSKEYGHNEQFFGPGTRLTVL.

This clonotype has more than one count but fewer than ten. The chain carries TRBV12-3 or TRBV12-4 and TRBJ1-1; 11 nucleotides match TRBD1. J was trimmed by 1 base and V by 6 bases; bases with no gene match: 4. This CDR3 has 15 residues. The CDR3 loop reads CASSGQGAGNTEAFF. The CDR3 nucleotides are TGTGCCAGCAGCGGACAGGGGGCCGGGAACACTGAAGCTTTCTTT.

This clonotype has just a few counts. The chain joins TRBV18 to TRBJ2-7; possibly TRBD1 for D (5 bases). V lost 3 bases and J 1 base, leaving 10 bases between the germline ends. CDR1 and CDR2 from the germline V gene are KGHSH and LQKENI. This CDR3 has 14 residues. CDR3 in amino acids: CASSPTQGSYEQYF. CDR3 in DNA: TGTGCCAGCTCACCGACTCAGGGATCCTACGAGCAGTACTTC.

This clonotype has just a few counts. The V and J genes are TRBV11-3 and TRBJ1-1; D gene uncertain. This CDR3 comprises 13 residues. CDR1 and CDR2 from the germline V gene are SGHNT and YENEEA. V gave up 8 bases and J gave up 9 bases, with 19 bases separating them. The CDR3 sequence is CASGARNGEKAFF. CDR3 bases: TGTGCCAGCGGAGCGAGGAACGGGGAGAAAGCTTTCTTT.

Only a few counts were recorded for this clonotype. V gene TRBV5-1 combines with J gene TRBJ2-5, with D uncertain. With 0 bases removed from V and 1 base from J, the gap between germline ends came to 10 bases. CDR1 and CDR2 from the germline V gene are SGHRS and YFSETQ. This CDR3 has 15 amino acids. The CDR3 DNA follows: TGCGCCAGCAGCTTGGATACCAGTTTCCAAGAGACCCAGTACTTC. Its protein product is CASSLDTSFQETQYF.

This clonotype was counted only a few times. The CDR3 loop is CASANQQYNEQFF. DNA of the CDR3: TGCGCCAGCGCAAACCAGCAATACAATGAGCAGTTCTTC. The chain has TRBV5-1 and TRBJ2-1, with D uncertain. The germline V and J ends were trimmed by 7 bases and 4 bases, with 12 bases remaining between them. This CDR3 is 13 amino acids long. Germline loops: CDR1 SGHRS, CDR2 YFSETQ.

This clonotype was seen a handful of times. This chain joins TRBV20-1 and TRBJ2-7; D remains unclear. The CDR3 consists of 12 residues. Between the trimmed V and J ends, which lost 8 bases and 3 bases, there was a span of 14 bases. The V gene's germline CDR1 is DFQATT and CDR2 SNEGSKA (reference sequence). The CDR3 DNA is TGCAGTACCAGACAAGCGCGCTACGAGCAGTACTTC. This gives the protein CSTRQARYEQYF.

In this sample, this clonotype turned up a few times. The chain is built from TRBV25-1 and TRBJ2-7; 7 bases match TRBD2. Germline V gene data show CDR1 as MGHDK and CDR2 as SYGVNS. V gave up 2 bases and J gave up 6 bases; unmatched junction bases: 1. The CDR3 is 12 amino acids. The CDR3 bases are TGTGCCAGCAGTGAAGGGAGGGGCGAGCAGTACTTC. Its protein product is CASSEGRGEQYF.

This sequence joins TRBV3-1 and TRBJ2-4; the match to TRBD1 covers 9 bases. CDR1 is LGHDT, CDR2 YNNKEL, per germline (reference sequence). The CDR3 spans 14 residues. The trim removed 5 bases at V and 9 bases at J, leaving 8 bases unmatched. The CDR3 DNA is TGTGCCAGCAGCAAAGGGACAGGGTGGCTCATTCAGTACTTC. This translates into CASSKGTGWLIQYF.

This chain links TRBV6-1 with TRBJ2-1, with 9 bases that match TRBD2. The CDR3 covers 15 residues. Germline V gives CDR1 MNHNS, CDR2 SASEGT. V lost 5 bases to trimming and J lost 2 bases; unmatched junction nucleotides: 4. The CDR3 DNA reads TGTGCCAGCAGTCAAAGCGGGGGGCCCTACAATGAGCAGTTCTTC. It yields the protein CASSQSGGPYNEQFF.

This clonotype was detected only a few times. The chain uses TRBV4-1 and TRBJ1-4; no firm D call. The V gene's germline CDR1 is MGHRA and CDR2 YSYEKL. The CDR3 is 16 residues long. V lost 4 bases and J 8 bases, leaving 20 bases between the germline ends. The CDR3 DNA follows: TGCGCCAGCAGCCTATACCCGATGGGCGAGGAGGAAAAACTGTTTTTT. The encoded protein is CASSLYPMGEEEKLFF.

The rearrangement uses TRBV6-6 and TRBJ1-4, with D unclear. With 6 bases removed from V and 4 bases from J, the gap between germline ends came to 9 bases. The CDR3 is 13 residues long. Germline CDR1 MNHNY, CDR2 SVGAGI (reference sequence). CDR3: CASRRHRNEKLFF. CDR3 coding DNA: TGTGCCAGCAGAAGACATCGTAATGAAAAACTGTTTTTT.

Only a few counts were recorded for this clonotype. The chain recombines TRBV4-1 with TRBJ2-6; D is undetermined. Germline loops: CDR1 MGHRA, CDR2 YSYEKL. V lost 0 bases and J 0 bases, leaving 15 bases between the germline ends. There are 19 residues in the CDR3. The CDR3 DNA reads TGCGCCAGCAGCCAAGATTCGGCAGGTGTGACCTCTGGGGCCAACGTCCTGACTTTC. It yields the protein CASSQDSAGVTSGANVLTF.

This clonotype has at least ten counts. The V call is TRBV5-1, the J call TRBJ2-3; D may be TRBD1 (6 bases). CDR3 length equals 15 residues. Trimming removed 4 bases from V and 3 bases from J, with 15 bases in between. From germline, CDR1 is SGHRS and CDR2 YFSETQ. DNA of the CDR3: TGCGCCAGCAGCACTGGGGGCCCAGGAACAGATACGCAGTATTTT. Translating gives CASSTGGPGTDTQYF.

The chain couples TRBV29-1 to TRBJ2-2; D is uncertain. Trimming removed 6 bases from V and 1 base from J, with 12 bases in between. Per germline, CDR1 SQVTM and CDR2 ANQGSEA. This CDR3 comprises 14 residues. CDR3 bases: TGCAGCGTCCTGGGTCCACGGAACACCGGGGAGCTGTTTTTT. This encodes CSVLGPRNTGELFF.